The TCR beta chain under discussion was sequenced for a study of blood T cell repertoires in COVID-19 (dated by TCRdb to between 2020 and 2021). A note on the overall study: The collaborator samples originated in the United States, Italy and Spain and spanned the acute and convalescent phases of COVID-19. The prospective study material was composed of cDNA or gDNA derived from T cells, B-cell-depleted T cells, or PBMCs. Subjects who had been exposed to COVID-19, were actively infected with it, or had recovered from it provided the deeply sampled blood TCRbeta repertoires that made up the dataset. The repertoires were released in a freely available public database intended as a resource for research on the immune response to SARS-CoV-2. The samples were drawn from two sources: the first 160 participants of the ongoing ImmuneRACE study, and 950 to 1,500 subjects contributed by 6 global collaborators. A de-identified subject ID, COVID-19 status, age in years and sex were almost always included in the sample metadata. Where available, HLA class I and class II types were taken from metadata supplied by the sample provider and were not determined by assay-based typing. Points the paper makes about the study in general: The amount of clinical and demographic metadata varied by source and participant and was provided uncurated.

The immunoSEQ Assay, a bias-controlled multiplex PCR, was used to amplify TCRbeta CDR3 regions from genomic DNA. In the source study's methods: Within the assay, amplification of reference gene primers was used to estimate how many nucleated cells each sample contained. To quantify the absolute abundance of each unique TCRbeta CDR3 rearrangement, sequence reads were collapsed and filtered. For each sample, productive Simpson clonality was calculated as the square root of Simpson's diversity index across productive rearrangements. Drawn from immuneACCESS, this table holds only the in-frame rearrangements with V and J called that TCRdb kept. Clones are partly lost; checked studies trace under half to an unresolved V gene and leave the rest unexplained. Clonal size and the V and J genes are those of that table, whereas D and trimming came from the DNA. For this sample there are 200,000 or so clones; under 90% appear just once. The biggest ten clones account for about 10% of the sample.

In Seattle, one collaborating source enrolled patients while the infection was active and tracked those patients longitudinally over the course of disease. Whole blood was collected in K2EDTA tubes by collaborating institutions according to the institutions' own protocols. For TCRbeta analysis, collaborators shipped samples as frozen whole blood, isolated PBMCs, or DNA extracted from either of those sample types. Via the germline V gene (reference sequence), CDR1 is MNHEY and CDR2 SMNVEV. The CDR3 spans 13 residues, from the cysteine through the phenylalanine. The DNA shown is the 39-base CDR3, in frame from base 1. V is clipped by 3 bases and J by 4 bases, and the sequence between their germline boundaries is 9 bases long. Comment on this clone: Its antigen remains undetermined. It has no much larger one-base neighbor in the sample; base qualities were not kept.

The TCR comes from a woman of 80 years or more with COVID-19, enrolled during active disease. Sequencing was performed on peripheral blood. The chain is assembled from TRBV27 and TRBJ1-2; the D gene is not confidently resolved. The DNA sequence reads TGTGCCAGCAGTTTCCAATTTAGCTATGGCTACACCTTC. This translates into CASSFQFSYGYTF.